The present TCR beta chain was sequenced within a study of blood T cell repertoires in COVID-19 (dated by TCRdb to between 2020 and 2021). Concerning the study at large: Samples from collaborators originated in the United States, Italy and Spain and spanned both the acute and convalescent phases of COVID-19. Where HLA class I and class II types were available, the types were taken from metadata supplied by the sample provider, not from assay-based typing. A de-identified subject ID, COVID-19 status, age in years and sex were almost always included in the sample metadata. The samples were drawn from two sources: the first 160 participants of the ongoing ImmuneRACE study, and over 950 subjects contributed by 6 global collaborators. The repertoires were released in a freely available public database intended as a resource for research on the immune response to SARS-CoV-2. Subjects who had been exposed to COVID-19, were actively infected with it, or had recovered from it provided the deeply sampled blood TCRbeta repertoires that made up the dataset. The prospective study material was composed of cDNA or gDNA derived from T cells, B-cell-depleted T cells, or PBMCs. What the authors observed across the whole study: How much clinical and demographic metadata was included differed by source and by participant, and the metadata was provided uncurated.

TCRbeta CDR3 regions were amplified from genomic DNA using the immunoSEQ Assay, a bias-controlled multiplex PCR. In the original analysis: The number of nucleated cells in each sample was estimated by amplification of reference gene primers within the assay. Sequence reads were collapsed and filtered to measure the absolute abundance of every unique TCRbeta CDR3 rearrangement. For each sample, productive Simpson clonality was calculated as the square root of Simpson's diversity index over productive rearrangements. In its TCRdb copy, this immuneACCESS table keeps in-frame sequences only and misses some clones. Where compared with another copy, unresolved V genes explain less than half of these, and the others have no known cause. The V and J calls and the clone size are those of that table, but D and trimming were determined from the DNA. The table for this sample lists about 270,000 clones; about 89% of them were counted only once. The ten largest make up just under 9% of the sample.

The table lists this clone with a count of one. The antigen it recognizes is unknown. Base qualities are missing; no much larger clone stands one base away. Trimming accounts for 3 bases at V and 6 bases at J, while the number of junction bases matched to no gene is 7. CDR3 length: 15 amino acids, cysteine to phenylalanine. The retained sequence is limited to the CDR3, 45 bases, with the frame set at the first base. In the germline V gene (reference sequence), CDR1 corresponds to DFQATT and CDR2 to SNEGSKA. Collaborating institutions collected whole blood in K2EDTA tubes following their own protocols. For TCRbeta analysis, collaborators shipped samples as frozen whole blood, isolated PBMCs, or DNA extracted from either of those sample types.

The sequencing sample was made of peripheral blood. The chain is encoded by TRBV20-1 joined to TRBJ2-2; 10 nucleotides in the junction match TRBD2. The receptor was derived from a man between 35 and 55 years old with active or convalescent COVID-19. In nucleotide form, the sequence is TGCAGTGCTAGTCGCCAGCGGGGGGGCCCCGGGGAGCTGTTTTTT. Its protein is CSASRQRGGPGELFF.